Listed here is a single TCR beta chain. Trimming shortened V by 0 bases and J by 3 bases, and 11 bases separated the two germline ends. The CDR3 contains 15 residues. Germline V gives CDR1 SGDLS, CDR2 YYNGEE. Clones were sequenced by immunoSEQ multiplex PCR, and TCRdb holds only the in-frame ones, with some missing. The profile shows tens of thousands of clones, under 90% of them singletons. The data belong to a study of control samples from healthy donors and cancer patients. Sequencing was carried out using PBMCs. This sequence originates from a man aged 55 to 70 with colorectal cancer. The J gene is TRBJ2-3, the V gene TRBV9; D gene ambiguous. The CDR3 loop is CASSVVNPETDTQYF. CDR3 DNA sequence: TGTGCCAGCAGCGTAGTCAACCCCGAGACAGATACGCAGTATTTT.